This T cell receptor beta chain was recovered during a study of cytomegalovirus exposure and HLA in healthy donors. Study-level results: When a later analysis compared HLA-associated TCR beta chains with equally common others, the HLA-associated chains turned out to be more clonally expanded and to have lower generation probabilities. The sole available immune exposure information was CMV serostatus. Analyses of presence and absence presupposed an approximately uniform sequencing depth across donors.

The PCR employed 60 Vbeta primers together with 13 Jbeta primers. Authors' data handling: Unique TCR beta chains numbered approximately 80 million in a later analysis, with around 10 million shared. The assay was immunoSEQ multiplex PCR, and TCRdb's table has in-frame clones only and misses some. That table supplies the V and J calls and clone size; D and trimming were determined from the DNA. The table records about 150,000 clones, 70% to 80% of them present only once. The germline V gene has CDR1 LNHDA and CDR2 SQIVND (reference sequence). V lost 5 bases to trimming and J lost 3 bases, with 10 bases between them. This CDR3 is 13 amino acids long. This clone was observed a handful of times. Its antigen is currently unknown.

V usage is TRBV19 and J usage is TRBJ1-1; D is unclear. The sequenced sample was PBMCs. The clonotype was recovered from an older woman in good health and CMV-seropositive. The CDR3 loop is CASSWNEDTEAFF. The CDR3 nucleotides read TGTGCCAGTAGTTGGAATGAGGACACTGAAGCTTTCTTT.